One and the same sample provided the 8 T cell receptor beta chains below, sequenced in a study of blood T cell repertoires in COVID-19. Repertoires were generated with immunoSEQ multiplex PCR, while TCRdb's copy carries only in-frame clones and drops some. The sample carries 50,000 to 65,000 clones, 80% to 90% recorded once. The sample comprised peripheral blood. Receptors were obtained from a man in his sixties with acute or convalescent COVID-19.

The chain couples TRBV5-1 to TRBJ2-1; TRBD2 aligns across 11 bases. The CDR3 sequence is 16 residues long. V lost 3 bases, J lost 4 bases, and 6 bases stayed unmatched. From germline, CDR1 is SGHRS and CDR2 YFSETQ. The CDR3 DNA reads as TGCGCCAGCAGCTCGGAACCTAGCGGGAGGTACAATGAGCAGTTCTTC. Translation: CASSSEPSGRYNEQFF.

CDR3 residues: CASSLIQGGGYTF. The CDR3 coding sequence is TGTGCCAGCAGCTTAATCCAGGGTGGTGGCTACACCTTC. The chain couples TRBV11-3 to TRBJ1-2; weak D call: TRBD1 (5 bases). This CDR3 region has 13 residues. V was trimmed by 2 bases and J by 7 bases, leaving 11 bases between them. Germline-derived CDR1 and CDR2 are SGHNT and YENEEA.

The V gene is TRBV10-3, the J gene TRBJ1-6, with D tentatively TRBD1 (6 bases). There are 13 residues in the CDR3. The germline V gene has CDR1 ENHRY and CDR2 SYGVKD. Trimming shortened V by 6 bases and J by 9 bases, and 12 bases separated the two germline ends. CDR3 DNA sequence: TGTGCCATCAGCATCTCAGGGGTTTCACCCCTCCACTTT. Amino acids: CAISISGVSPLHF.

In DNA, the CDR3 is TGTGCCAGCAGCCAAGACACTCTCTATGGCTACACCTTC. The encoded protein is CASSQDTLYGYTF. The chain has TRBV6-5 and TRBJ1-2; D gene unclear. The CDR3 has 13 residues. V lost 6 bases to trimming and J lost 4 bases, with 12 bases between them. In germline, CDR1 is MNHEY, CDR2 SVGAGI.

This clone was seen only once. The CDR3 nucleotides are TGTGCCAGCAGCCAAGACGCCCGGGACAGGGGGACTAATGAAAAACTGTTTTTT. It is translated as CASSQDARDRGTNEKLFF. The J gene is TRBJ1-4, the V gene TRBV3-1 (or the pseudogene TRBV3-2), with 11 bases identical to TRBD1. The CDR3 is 18 residues long. The trim removed 0 bases at V and 2 bases at J, leaving 5 bases unmatched. CDR1 and CDR2 from the germline V gene are LGHDT and YNNKEL (reference sequence).

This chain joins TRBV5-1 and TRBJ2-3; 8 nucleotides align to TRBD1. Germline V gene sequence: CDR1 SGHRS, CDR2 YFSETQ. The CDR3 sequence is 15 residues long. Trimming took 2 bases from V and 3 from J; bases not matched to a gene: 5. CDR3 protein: CASSLGRGQTDTQYF. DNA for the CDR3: TGCGCCAGCAGCTTAGGCAGGGGGCAGACAGATACGCAGTATTTT.

CDR3 protein: CASSLAQAGGRGTDTQYF. The CDR3 region has the DNA TGTGCCAGCAGCTTAGCTCAAGCGGGGGGGCGGGGCACAGATACGCAGTATTTT. V is TRBV7-2 and J is TRBJ2-3, with 10 bases matching TRBD2. The CDR3 has 18 residues. J gave up 1 base and V 0 bases, and 7 bases lay outside the gene matches. Germline-derived CDR1 and CDR2 are SGHTA and FQGNSA.

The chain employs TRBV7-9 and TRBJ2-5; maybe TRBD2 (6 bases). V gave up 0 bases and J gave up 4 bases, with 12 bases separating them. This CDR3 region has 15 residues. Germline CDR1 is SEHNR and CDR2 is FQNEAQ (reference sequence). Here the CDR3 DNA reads TGTGCCAGCAGCTTAGCGGGAGGAGGGACAGAGACCCAGTACTTC. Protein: CASSLAGGGTETQYF.